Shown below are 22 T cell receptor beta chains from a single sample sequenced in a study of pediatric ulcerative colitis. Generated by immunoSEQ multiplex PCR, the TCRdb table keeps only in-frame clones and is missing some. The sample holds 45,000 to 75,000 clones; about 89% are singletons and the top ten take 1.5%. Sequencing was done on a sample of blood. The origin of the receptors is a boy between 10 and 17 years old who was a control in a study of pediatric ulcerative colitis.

CDR3 residues: CAIGRGGQYNEQFF. For the CDR3, the DNA is TGTGCCATCGGCAGGGGGGGCCAGTACAATGAGCAGTTCTTC. The rearrangement links TRBV10-3 to TRBJ2-1; D is perhaps TRBD1 or TRBD2 (7 bases each). V was cut by 8 bases and J by 4 bases, with 15 bases left in between. Germline CDR1 and CDR2: ENHRY and SYGVKD. The CDR3 runs 14 residues.

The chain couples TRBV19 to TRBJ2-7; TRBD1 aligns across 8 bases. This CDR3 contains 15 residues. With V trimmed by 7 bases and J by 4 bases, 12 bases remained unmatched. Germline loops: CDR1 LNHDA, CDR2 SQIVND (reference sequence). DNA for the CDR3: TGTGCCAGTACCCAAGGACCGGGACAGGTTTACGAGCAGTACTTC. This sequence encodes CASTQGPGQVYEQYF.

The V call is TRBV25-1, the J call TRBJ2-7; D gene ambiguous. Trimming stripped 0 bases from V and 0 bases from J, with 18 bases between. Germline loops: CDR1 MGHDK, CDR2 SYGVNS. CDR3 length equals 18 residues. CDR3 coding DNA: TGTGCCAGCAGTGAATATAGCCGCGAGGCGGAAAACTCCTACGAGCAGTACTTC. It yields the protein CASSEYSREAENSYEQYF.

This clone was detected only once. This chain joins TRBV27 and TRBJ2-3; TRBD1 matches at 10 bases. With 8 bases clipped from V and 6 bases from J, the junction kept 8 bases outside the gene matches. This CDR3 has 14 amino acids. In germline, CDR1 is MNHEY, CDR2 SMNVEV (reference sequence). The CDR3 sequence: CASGWGTGVDTQYF. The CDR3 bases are TGTGCCAGCGGGTGGGGGACAGGGGTGGATACGCAGTATTTT.

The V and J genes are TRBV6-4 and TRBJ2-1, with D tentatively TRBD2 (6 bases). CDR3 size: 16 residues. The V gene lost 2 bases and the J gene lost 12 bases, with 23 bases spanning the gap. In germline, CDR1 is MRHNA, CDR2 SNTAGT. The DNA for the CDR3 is TGTGCCAGCAGTGACGATATTAGGTCAGCGGCCGGGGGGCAGTTCTTC. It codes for CASSDDIRSAAGGQFF.

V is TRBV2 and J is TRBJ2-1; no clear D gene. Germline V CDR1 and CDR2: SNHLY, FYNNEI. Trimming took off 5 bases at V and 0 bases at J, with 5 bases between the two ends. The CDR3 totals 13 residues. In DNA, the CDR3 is TGTGCCAGCAGTAGGGACTCCTACAATGAGCAGTTCTTC. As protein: CASSRDSYNEQFF.

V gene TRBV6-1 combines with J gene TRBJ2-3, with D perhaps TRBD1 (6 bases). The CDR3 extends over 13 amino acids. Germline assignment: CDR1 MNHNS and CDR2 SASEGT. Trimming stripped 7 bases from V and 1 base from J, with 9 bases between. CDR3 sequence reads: CASNRQGTDTQYF. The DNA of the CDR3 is TGTGCCAGCAACCGACAGGGCACAGATACGCAGTATTTT.

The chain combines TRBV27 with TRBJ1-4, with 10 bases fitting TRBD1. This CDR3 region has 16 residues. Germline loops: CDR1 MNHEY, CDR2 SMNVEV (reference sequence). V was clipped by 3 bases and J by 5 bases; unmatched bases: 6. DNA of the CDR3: TGTGCCAGCAGTTTCCTGGGACAGGGGAGGAATGAAAAACTGTTTTTT. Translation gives CASSFLGQGRNEKLFF.

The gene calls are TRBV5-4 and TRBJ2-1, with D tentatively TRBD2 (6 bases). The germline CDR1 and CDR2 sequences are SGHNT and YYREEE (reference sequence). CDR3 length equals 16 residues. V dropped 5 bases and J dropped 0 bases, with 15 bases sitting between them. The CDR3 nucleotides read TGTGCCAGCAGAACCGCGGAGGGGAGCTCCTACAATGAGCAGTTCTTC. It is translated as CASRTAEGSSYNEQFF.

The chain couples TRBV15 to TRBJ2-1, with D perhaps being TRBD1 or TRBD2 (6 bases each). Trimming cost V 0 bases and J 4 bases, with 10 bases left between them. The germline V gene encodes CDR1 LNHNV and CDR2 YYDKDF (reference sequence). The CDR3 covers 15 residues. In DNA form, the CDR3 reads TGTGCCACCAGCAGAGATTCGGGGGCGTACAATGAGCAGTTCTTC. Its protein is CATSRDSGAYNEQFF. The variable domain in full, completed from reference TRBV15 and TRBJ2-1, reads DAMVIQNPRYQVTQFGKPVTLSCSQTLNHNVMYWYQQKSSQAPKLLFHYYDKDFNNEADTPDNFQSRRPNTSFCFLDIRSPGLGDTAMYLCATSRDSGAYNEQFFGPGTRLTVL.

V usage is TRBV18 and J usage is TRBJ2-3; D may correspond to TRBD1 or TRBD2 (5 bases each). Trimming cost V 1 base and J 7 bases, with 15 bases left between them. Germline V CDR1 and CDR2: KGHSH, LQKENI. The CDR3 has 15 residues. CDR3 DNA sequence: TGTGCCAGCTCACCACGGGGGAGAGTTACCCATACGCAGTATTTT. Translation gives CASSPRGRVTHTQYF.

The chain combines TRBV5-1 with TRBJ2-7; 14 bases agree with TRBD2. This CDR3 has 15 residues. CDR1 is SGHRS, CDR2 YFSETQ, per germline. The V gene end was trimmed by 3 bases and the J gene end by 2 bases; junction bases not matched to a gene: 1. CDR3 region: CASSSGLAGAYEQYF. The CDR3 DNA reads TGCGCCAGCAGCTCGGGACTAGCGGGAGCCTACGAGCAGTACTTC.

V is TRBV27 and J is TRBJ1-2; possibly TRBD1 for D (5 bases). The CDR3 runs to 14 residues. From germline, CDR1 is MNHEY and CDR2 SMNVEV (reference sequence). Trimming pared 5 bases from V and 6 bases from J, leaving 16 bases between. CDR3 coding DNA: TGTGCCAGCAGTAGGGCGGAGGGGTCCAATGGCTACACCTTC. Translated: CASSRAEGSNGYTF.

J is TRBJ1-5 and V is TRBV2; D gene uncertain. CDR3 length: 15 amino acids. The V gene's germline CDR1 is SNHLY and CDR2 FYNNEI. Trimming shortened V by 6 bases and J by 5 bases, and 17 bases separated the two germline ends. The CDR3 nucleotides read TGTGCCAGCAGGGAGGGAAGCCTCGGGGATCAGCCCCAGCATTTT. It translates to CASREGSLGDQPQHF. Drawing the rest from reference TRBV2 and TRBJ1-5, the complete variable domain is EPEVTQTPSHQVTQMGQEVILRCVPISNHLYFYWYRQILGQKVEFLVSFYNNEISEKSEIFDDQFSVERPDGSNFTLKIRSTKLEDSAMYFCASREGSLGDQPQHFGDGTRLSIL.

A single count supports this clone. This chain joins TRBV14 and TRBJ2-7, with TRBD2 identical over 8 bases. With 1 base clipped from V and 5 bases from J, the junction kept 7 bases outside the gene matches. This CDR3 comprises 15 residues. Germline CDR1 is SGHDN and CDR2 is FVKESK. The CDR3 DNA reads TGTGCCAGCAGCCAAGGGACTAGCTCTTTTGACGAGCAGTACTTC. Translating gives CASSQGTSSFDEQYF.

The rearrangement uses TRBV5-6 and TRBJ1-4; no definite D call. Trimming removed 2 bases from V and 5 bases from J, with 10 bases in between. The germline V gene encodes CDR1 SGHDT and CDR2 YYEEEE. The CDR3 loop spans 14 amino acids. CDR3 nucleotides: TGTGCCAGCAGCTTCGGAATGGGGAATGAAAAACTGTTTTTT. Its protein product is CASSFGMGNEKLFF.

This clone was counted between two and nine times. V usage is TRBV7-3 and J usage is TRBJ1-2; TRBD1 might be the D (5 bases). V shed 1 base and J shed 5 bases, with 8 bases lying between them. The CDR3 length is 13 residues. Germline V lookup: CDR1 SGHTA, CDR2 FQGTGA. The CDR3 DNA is TGTGCCAGCAGCTTAAGGGGCGGGTATGGCTACACCTTC. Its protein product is CASSLRGGYGYTF.

CDR3 sequence: CAPSWGTKPGGYEQFF. For the CDR3, the DNA is TGTGCCCCCAGCTGGGGGACCAAACCGGGAGGTTATGAGCAGTTCTTC. The rearrangement joins TRBV5-4 to TRBJ2-1; 7 bases fit TRBD2. J gave up 8 bases and V 10 bases, and 21 bases lay outside the gene matches. The CDR3 covers 16 residues. CDR1 and CDR2 from the germline V gene are SGHNT and YYREEE (reference sequence).

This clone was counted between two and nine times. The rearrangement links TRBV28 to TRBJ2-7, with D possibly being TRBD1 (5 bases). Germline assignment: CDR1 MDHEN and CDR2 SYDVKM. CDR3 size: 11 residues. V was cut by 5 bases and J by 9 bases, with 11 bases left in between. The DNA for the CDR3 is TGTGCCAGCAGTCAGCAGGGCCCGCAGTACTTC. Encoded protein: CASSQQGPQYF.

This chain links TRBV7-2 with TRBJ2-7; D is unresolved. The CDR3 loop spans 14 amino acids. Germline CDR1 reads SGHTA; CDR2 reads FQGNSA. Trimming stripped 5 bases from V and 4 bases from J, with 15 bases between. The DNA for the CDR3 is TGTGCCAGCAGCCCACCGCCACCTGATTACGAGCAGTACTTC. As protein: CASSPPPPDYEQYF. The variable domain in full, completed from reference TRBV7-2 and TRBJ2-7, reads GAGVSQSPSNKVTEKGKDVELRCDPISGHTALYWYRQSLGQGLEFLIYFQGNSAPDKSGLPSDRFSAERTGGSVSTLTIQRTQQEDSAVYLCASSPPPPDYEQYFGPGTRLTVT.

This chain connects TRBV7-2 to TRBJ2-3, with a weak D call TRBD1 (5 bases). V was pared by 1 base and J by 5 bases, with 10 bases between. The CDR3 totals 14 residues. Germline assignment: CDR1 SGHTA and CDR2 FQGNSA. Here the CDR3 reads CASSLEWGGDTQYF. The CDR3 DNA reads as TGTGCCAGCAGCTTAGAGTGGGGCGGAGATACGCAGTATTTT.

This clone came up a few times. CDR3 amino acids: CASSNFRGEQFF. The CDR3 nucleotides read TGTGCCAGTAGTAATTTTAGAGGGGAGCAGTTCTTC. The chain is built from TRBV19 and TRBJ2-1, with TRBD2 as a possible D gene (5 bases). The germline V gene encodes CDR1 LNHDA and CDR2 SQIVND (reference sequence). V was cut by 4 bases and J by 10 bases, with 11 bases left in between. This CDR3 has 12 amino acids.